This section outlines one T cell receptor beta chain sequence together with its context. Its antigen is not known. With 4 bases clipped from V and 4 bases from J, the junction kept 11 bases outside the gene matches. CDR3 size: 16 residues. CDR1 is SGDLS and CDR2 is YYNGEE in the germline V gene. The record originates from a study of T cell responses to AZD1222 COVID-19 vaccine. Findings of the study overall: The study found Spike-specific TCR breadth and depth rose after two AZD1222 doses.

Libraries were prepared by immunoSEQ multiplex PCR; TCRdb keeps only in-frame clonotypes and omits some of them. The profile shows under 140,000 clones, around nine tenths of them singletons. This rearrangement joins TRBV9 to TRBJ2-3; 8 nucleotides match TRBD2. The sequencing here drew on peripheral blood, taken 28 days after the second AZD1222 dose. The origin of this receptor is an adult who received the AZD1222 COVID-19 vaccine. This CDR3 reads CASSLRGSGGPDTQYF. CDR3 coding DNA: TGTGCCAGCAGCTTGAGGGGAAGCGGGGGCCCAGATACGCAGTATTTT.